Shown below are 11 T cell receptor beta chains from a single sample sequenced in a study of T cell repertoires in cytomegalovirus infection. TCRdb independently ran MiXCR on the reads; one entry per CDR3 protein. The sample includes around 300,000 distinct CDR3 sequences, about 25% of them seen just once. The sequenced material came from PBMCs. These receptors were obtained from a human donor in good health (CMV status not recorded). Some clones in this sample may be carry-over from other donors' samples.

Many counts were recorded for this clonotype. This chain links TRBV7-2 with TRBJ2-1, with a weak D call TRBD2 (6 bases). Germline values: CDR1 SGHTA, CDR2 FQGNSA. The CDR3 has 16 residues. V was pared by 6 bases and J by 3 bases, with 18 bases between. CDR3 loop: CASRRGGQTYYNEQFF. The CDR3 nucleotides read TGTGCCAGCAGACGGGGAGGACAAACCTACTACAATGAGCAGTTCTTC. Using reference TRBV7-2 and TRBJ2-1 for the parts outside the CDR3, the full variable domain is GAGVSQSPSNKVTEKGKDVELRCDPISGHTALYWYRQSLGQGLEFLIYFQGNSAPDKSGLPSDRFSAERTGGSVSTLTIQRTQQEDSAVYLCASRRGGQTYYNEQFFGPGTRLTVL.

This chain uses TRBV29-1 with TRBJ2-3; D gene ambiguous. V dropped 3 bases and J dropped 0 bases, with 4 bases sitting between them. CDR3 length: 12 residues. The germline gives CDR1 SQVTM, CDR2 ANQGSEA. The CDR3 loop reads CSVDKSTDTQYF. As DNA, the CDR3 is TGCAGCGTTGACAAGAGCACAGATACGCAGTATTTT.

Concerning this clonotype itself: Possible read error: a much larger clone is one base away. The V and J genes are TRBV6-2 or TRBV6-3 and TRBJ2-3, with D maybe TRBD1 (6 bases). CDR3 length: 14 residues. The V gene's germline CDR1 is MNHEY and CDR2 SVGEGT. The CDR3 loop is CASRKTGSQDSQYF. The DNA of the CDR3 is TGTGCCAGCAGGAAGACAGGATCACAAGATTCGCAGTATTTT.

This clonotype was counted between two and nine times. Here the CDR3 reads CSTGKVSSYEQYF. DNA for the CDR3: TGCAGTACCGGTAAGGTCAGCTCCTACGAGCAGTACTTC. V is TRBV20-1 and J is TRBJ2-7; D not resolved. This CDR3 contains 13 residues. Trimming removed 8 bases from V and 0 bases from J, with 14 bases in between. The germline V gene has CDR1 DFQATT and CDR2 SNEGSKA (reference sequence).

This clonotype was detected only a few times. This rearrangement joins TRBV7-2 to TRBJ2-3, with 7 bases matching TRBD2. The germline CDR1 and CDR2 sequences are SGHTA and FQGNSA. The CDR3 consists of 17 residues. The trim removed 3 bases at V and 4 bases at J, leaving 13 bases unmatched. CDR3 in amino acids: CASSFRVGGRAPDTQYF. DNA of the CDR3: TGTGCCAGCAGCTTTCGAGTTGGGGGGAGGGCCCCAGATACGCAGTATTTT.

A single count supports this clonotype. This sequence joins TRBV2 and TRBJ1-5; TRBD1 might be the D (6 bases). The V and J ends lost 6 bases and 6 bases respectively, with 18 bases between them. The length of the CDR3 is 15 residues. Per the germline V gene, CDR1 is SNHLY and CDR2 is FYNNEI. CDR3: CASREGLTGTQPQHF. CDR3 in DNA: TGTGCCAGCAGGGAGGGTCTTACAGGGACTCAGCCCCAGCATTTT.

The chain employs TRBV12-3 or TRBV12-4 and TRBJ1-1; D call uncertain. The CDR3 is made up of 13 amino acids. V dropped 5 bases and J dropped 3 bases, with 10 bases sitting between them. This CDR3 reads CASSRREDTEAFF. The CDR3 bases are TGTGCCAGCAGTCGCCGAGAAGACACTGAAGCTTTCTTT.

The V gene is TRBV28, the J gene TRBJ2-1; the match to TRBD2 covers 7 bases. V lost 2 bases to trimming and J lost 7 bases; unmatched junction nucleotides: 8. CDR1 and CDR2 (germline): MDHEN, SYDVKM. The CDR3 runs to 15 residues. This chain's CDR3 is CASSLTGEGRNEQFF. CDR3 bases: TGTGCCAGCAGTTTAACGGGGGAGGGGAGGAATGAGCAGTTCTTC.

DNA for the CDR3: TGTGCCAGCAATTCACTCAGGGGGCGAGTGAACACTGAAGCTTTCTTT. The encoded protein is CASNSLRGRVNTEAFF. This sequence joins TRBV28 and TRBJ1-1, with 8 bases fitting TRBD1. This CDR3 has 16 amino acids. Trimming cost V 7 bases and J 0 bases; bases outside gene matches: 10. Per the germline V gene, CDR1 is MDHEN and CDR2 is SYDVKM.

In its sample, this clonotype was seen a few times. CDR3 sequence reads: CASSYSAVTSGRLGTGELFF. CDR3 sequence (DNA): TGTGCCAGCAGTTACAGTGCGGTGACTAGCGGGAGGTTAGGGACCGGGGAGCTGTTTTTT. The V call is TRBV6-1, the J call TRBJ2-2, with 13 bases fitting TRBD2. The CDR3 covers 20 residues. V gave up 5 bases and J gave up 5 bases; unmatched junction bases: 17. CDR1 is MNHNS and CDR2 is SASEGT in the germline V gene.

The chain carries TRBV6-5 and TRBJ2-1, with 9 bases that match TRBD1. Per germline, CDR1 MNHEY and CDR2 SVGAGI. The CDR3 contains 16 residues. Trimming cost V 5 bases and J 4 bases; bases outside gene matches: 9. The DNA of the CDR3 is TGTGCCAGCAGTCCTTATGGGACAGGGAGATACAATGAGCAGTTCTTC. It codes for CASSPYGTGRYNEQFF.